This T cell receptor (beta chain) was captured by sequencing in a study of blood T cell repertoires in COVID-19. Study overall: Donors in the United States, Italy and Spain gave samples during acute or convalescent COVID-19. T cells, B-cell-depleted T cells, or PBMCs supplied cDNA or gDNA.

The CDR3 covers 15 residues. Trimming cost V 6 bases and J 4 bases, with 16 bases left between them. Germline lookup yields CDR1 MDHEN and CDR2 SYDVKM. Authors' methods: Quantification of nucleated cells was approximated via reference gene primer amplification. Using immunoSEQ multiplex PCR, the repertoire was profiled, and TCRdb retains in-frame clones only, with some absent. The DNA gave D and trimming, while V, J and clone size come from that table. The sample includes about 180,000 clones, 86% seen only once; the top ten take less than 3%. The sequenced sample was peripheral blood. This sequence was found in a woman between 25 and 40 years old with active or convalescent COVID-19. This chain links TRBV28 with TRBJ2-1; weak D call: TRBD2 (6 bases). The CDR3 DNA is TGTGCCAGCAGCTACCTGAGGACTACGTACAATGAGCAGTTCTTC. Its protein is CASSYLRTTYNEQFF.